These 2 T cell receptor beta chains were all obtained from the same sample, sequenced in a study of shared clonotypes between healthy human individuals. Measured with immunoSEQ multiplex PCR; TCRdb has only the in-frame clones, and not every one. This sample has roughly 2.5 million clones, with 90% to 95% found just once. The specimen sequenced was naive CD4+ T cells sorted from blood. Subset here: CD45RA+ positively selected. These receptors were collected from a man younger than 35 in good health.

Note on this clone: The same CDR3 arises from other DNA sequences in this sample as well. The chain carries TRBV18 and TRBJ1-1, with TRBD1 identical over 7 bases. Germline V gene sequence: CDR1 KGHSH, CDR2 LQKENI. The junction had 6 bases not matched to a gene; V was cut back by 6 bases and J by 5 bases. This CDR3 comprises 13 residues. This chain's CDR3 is CASSQGEGTEAFF. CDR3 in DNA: TGTGCCAGCTCGCAGGGGGAAGGGACTGAAGCTTTCTTT.

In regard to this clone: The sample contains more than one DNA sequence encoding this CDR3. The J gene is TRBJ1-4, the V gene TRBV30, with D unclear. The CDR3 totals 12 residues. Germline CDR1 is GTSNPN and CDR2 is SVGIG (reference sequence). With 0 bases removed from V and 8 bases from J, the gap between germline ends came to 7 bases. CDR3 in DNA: TGTGCCTGGAGTGTACGACGGGAAAAACTGTTTTTT. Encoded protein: CAWSVRREKLFF.